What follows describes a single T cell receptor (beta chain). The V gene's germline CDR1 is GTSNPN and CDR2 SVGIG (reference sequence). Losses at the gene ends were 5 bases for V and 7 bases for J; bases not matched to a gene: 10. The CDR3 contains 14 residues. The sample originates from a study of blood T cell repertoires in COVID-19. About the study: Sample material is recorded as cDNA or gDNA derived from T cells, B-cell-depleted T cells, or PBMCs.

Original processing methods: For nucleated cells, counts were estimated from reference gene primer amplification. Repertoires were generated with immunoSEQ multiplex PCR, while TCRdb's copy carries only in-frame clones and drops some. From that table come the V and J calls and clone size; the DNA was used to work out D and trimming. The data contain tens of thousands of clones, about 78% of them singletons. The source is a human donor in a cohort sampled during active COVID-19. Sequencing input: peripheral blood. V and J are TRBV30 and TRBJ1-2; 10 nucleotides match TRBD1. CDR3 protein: CAWDSGTGEPGYTF. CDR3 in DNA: TGTGCCTGGGACTCCGGGACAGGGGAGCCTGGCTACACCTTC.